The 18 T cell receptor beta chains given below trace back to one sample, sequenced in a study of tumor-infiltrating lymphocytes in primary liver carcinoma. Each 20-30 mg portion of unsorted bulk tissue served as the source for co-extraction of RNA and DNA. Starting material of 450 to 500 ng total RNA yielded TCR beta cDNA via a constant-region primer. Sequencing libraries for TCR beta derived from three nested multiplex PCR rounds that used slightly modified ARM-PCR. Forward primers for TRBV1-TRBV30 and a C-beta reverse primer served the first two PCR rounds, at roughly 10 cycles each. TCRdb itself ran the multiplex PCR reads through MiXCR, one entry per CDR3 protein. The profile shows more than 70,000 distinct CDR3 sequences, roughly 71% of them singletons. The specimen was tumor-adjacent normal liver tissue. These receptors all come from a man aged 35-49 years with primary liver carcinoma and hepatitis B virus infection.

On this clonotype: A much bigger clone sits one base away, suggesting this may be a read error. The chain couples TRBV11-2 to TRBJ2-7; TRBD2 agrees at 10 bases. CDR1 and CDR2 from the germline V gene are SGHAT and FQNNGV. J was trimmed by 8 bases and V by 2 bases; bases with no gene match: 9. The CDR3 totals 15 residues. CDR3: CASSLTLAGASKQYF. Here the CDR3 DNA reads TGTGCCAGCAGCTTAACCCTAGCGGGGGCTAGCAAGCAGTACTTC.

Comments on this clonotype: At one boundary the junction diverges from the germline segment, which might be a read error. The rearrangement links TRBV12-3 or TRBV12-4 to TRBJ1-2; TRBD1 agrees at 8 bases. The CDR3 contains 13 residues. CDR3 loop: CVSSSWYRGDYTF. DNA of the CDR3: TGTGTCAGCAGTTCCTGGTACAGGGGGGACTACACCTTC.

This clonotype was seen just once. Possible read error: a much larger clone is one base away. The V and J genes are TRBV5-1 and TRBJ2-5, with 8 bases matching TRBD1. The CDR3 has 12 residues. Unmatched junction bases numbered 8, after V lost 4 bases and J lost 12 bases. Germline values: CDR1 SGHRS, CDR2 YFSETQ. This chain's CDR3 is CASSADRVLKYF. The CDR3 nucleotides read TGCGCCAGCAGCGCGGACAGGGTCCTCAAGTACTTC.

The sample holds one count of this clonotype. The V call is TRBV11-2, the J call TRBJ2-7; D is unresolved. V was trimmed by 4 bases and J by 3 bases, leaving 19 bases between them. The germline V gene has CDR1 SGHAT and CDR2 FQNNGV. This CDR3 contains 16 residues. Written as DNA, the CDR3 is TGTGCCAGCAGCTCGGGTCACCCCGAGCCCCTCTACGAGCAGTACTTC. Its protein product is CASSSGHPEPLYEQYF. The full variable domain, with the rest looked up from reference TRBV11-2 and TRBJ2-7, is EAGVAQSPRYKIIEKRQSVAFWCNPISGHATLYWYQQILGQGPKLLIQFQNNGVVDDSQLPKDRFSAERLKGVDSTLKIQPAKLEDSAVYLCASSSGHPEPLYEQYFGPGTRLTVT.

V usage is TRBV7-9 and J usage is TRBJ1-1; 8 bases are shared with TRBD1. This CDR3 is 13 amino acids long. V lost 7 bases to trimming and J lost 6 bases; unmatched junction nucleotides: 7. Germline assignment: CDR1 SEHNR and CDR2 FQNEAQ (reference sequence). CDR3 bases: TGTGCCAGCATCCCGACAGGGGCCGCTGAAGCTTTCTTT. Residues: CASIPTGAAEAFF.

CDR3 region: CASSSMDGGGPNEGFF. The CDR3 nucleotides are TGCGCCAGCAGCTCGATGGACGGGGGTGGACCCAACGAGGGGTTCTTC. V is TRBV5-1 and J is TRBJ2-1; TRBD2 is a possible D gene (6 bases). The CDR3 length is 16 residues. The V and J ends lost 3 bases and 15 bases respectively, with 28 bases between them. From germline, CDR1 is SGHRS and CDR2 YFSETQ.

This clonotype was counted ten times or more. The chain links TRBV7-9 to TRBJ2-1, with D tentatively TRBD1 or TRBD2 (5 bases each). The CDR3 is made up of 15 amino acids. Looked up from germline, CDR1 is SEHNR and CDR2 is FQNEAQ (reference sequence). With 5 bases removed from V and 3 bases from J, the gap between germline ends came to 14 bases. CDR3 sequence (DNA): TGTGCCAGCAGCACCGGGACCCTGGGCTACAATGAGCAGTTCTTC. Residues: CASSTGTLGYNEQFF.

This clonotype was picked up one time. This chain connects TRBV12-3 or TRBV12-4 to TRBJ2-5; 9 nucleotides line up with TRBD2. V dropped 7 bases and J dropped 5; count of bases not matched to a gene: 17. CDR3 size: 17 residues. The CDR3 DNA follows: TGTGCCAGCATTTCCACCTACGGGACTAGCCGGCGGGAGACCCAGTACTTC. It translates to CASISTYGTSRRETQYF.

Worth noting for this clonotype: An end of the junction differs from the germline gene, which may be a read error. This rearrangement joins TRBV12-3 or TRBV12-4 to TRBJ2-2; D may be TRBD2 (6 bases). The CDR3 length is 14 residues. The CDR3 region has the DNA TGTGTCAGCAGCCACCAGTGGGGGGCCGGGGAGCTGTTTTTT. The encoded protein is CVSSHQWGAGELFF.

This chain connects TRBV12-3 or TRBV12-4 to TRBJ2-3; D is unclear. Trimming left V 3 bases short and J 11 bases short, with 12 bases between. There are 12 residues in the CDR3. The CDR3 loop is CASSLAHSQQYF. CDR3 bases: TGTGCCAGCAGTTTGGCCCATTCCCAGCAGTATTTT.

In its sample, this clonotype was seen a few times. With a much larger clone just one base away, this may be a read error. V and J are TRBV7-8 and TRBJ1-6; the match to TRBD1 covers 8 bases. This CDR3 is 17 amino acids long. From germline, CDR1 is SGHVS and CDR2 FQNEAQ. As DNA, the CDR3 is TGTGCCAACAGCTCCTGGACAGGGCTAGACCTAGGCTCACCCCTCCACTTT. Translation gives CANSSWTGLDLGSPLHF.

This clonotype was seen many times. As the CDR3 is not closed by the conserved phenylalanine or tryptophan, this likely results from a read error. J is TRBJ1-3 and V is TRBV12-3 or TRBV12-4, with 8 bases lining up with TRBD1. This CDR3 has 14 amino acids. CDR3 amino acids: CARTSTGDGSTIYS. The CDR3 nucleotides are TGTGCCAGGACATCGACAGGGGACGGAAGCACCATATATTCT.

In the case of this clonotype: The CDR3 ends on some other residue instead of the conserved phenylalanine or tryptophan, so this is likely a read error. This chain connects TRBV7-9 to TRBJ2-1; TRBD1 might be the D (5 bases). CDR1 and CDR2 (germline): SEHNR, FQNEAQ (reference sequence). The CDR3 runs 15 residues. The CDR3 DNA is TGTCCCAGTAATGACAGTTTATCCGAAAATAATGAGCAGTTCTTA. Translating gives CPSNDSLSENNEQFL.

J is TRBJ1-5 and V is TRBV6-1; TRBD1 agrees at 7 bases. Germline CDR1 is MNHNS and CDR2 is SASEGT. Trimming cost V 6 bases and J 0 bases; bases outside gene matches: 8. This CDR3 comprises 16 residues. In DNA, the CDR3 is TGTGCCAGCAGAATAGACAGGGCTTATAGCAATCAGCCCCAGCATTTT. The encoded protein is CASRIDRAYSNQPQHF.

Worth noting for this clonotype: This CDR3 is missing its conserved last phenylalanine or tryptophan, likely due to a read error. This chain uses TRBV11-2 with TRBJ2-1; D is unresolved. CDR1 is SGHAT and CDR2 is FQNNGV in the germline V gene. The V end was cut by 10 bases, the J end by 4 bases, with 17 bases between. The CDR3 runs 14 residues. The CDR3 loop is CANIFSGVYNEQFL. CDR3 DNA sequence: TGTGCCAACATCTTCTCTGGGGTTTACAATGAGCAGTTCCTC.

A word on this clonotype: A much bigger clone sits one base away, suggesting this may be a read error. V is TRBV14 and J is TRBJ2-6, with D perhaps TRBD1 (5 bases). The CDR3 runs to 15 residues. Germline V gives CDR1 SGHDN, CDR2 FVKESK. The DNA of the CDR3 is TGTGCCAGCAGCCAAGGCGCAGCTGGGGCCAACGCCCTGACTTTC. It translates to CASSQGAAGANALTF.

The CDR3: CASGDVGRETQYF. CDR3 sequence (DNA): TGTGCCAGCGGCGACGTGGGGCGTGAGACCCAGTACTTC. The chain uses TRBV6-1 and TRBJ2-5; D is possibly TRBD1 (5 bases). Trimming took off 8 bases at V and 5 bases at J, with 15 bases between the two ends. This CDR3 has 13 residues. Germline loops: CDR1 MNHNS, CDR2 SASEGT.

In this sample, this clonotype turned up a few times. A junction boundary mismatches the germline segment, possibly from a read error. CDR3 in DNA: TGTGCCAGCAGCCCAACAGCCTATGGCTGCACCTTC. It encodes CASSPTAYGCTF. The V call is TRBV6-2 or TRBV6-3, the J call TRBJ1-2; D is unclear. This CDR3 is 12 amino acids long. Germline-derived CDR1 and CDR2 are MNHEY and SVGEGT.